This TCR beta chain was obtained from a study of T cell changes during pregnancy in multiple sclerosis (dated by TCRdb to between 2018 and 2020). Background for the entire study: Changes in the T cell repertoire over the course of pregnancy were examined in this study in women with multiple sclerosis.

Of note for this clone: Its cognate antigen has yet to be identified. Base qualities were left out, and no much larger clone turns up one base away.

Spanning cysteine to phenylalanine, the CDR3 consists of 16 amino acids. Just the 48-base CDR3 DNA is kept, in frame starting at base 1. Trimming accounts for 0 bases at V and 6 bases at J, while the number of junction bases matched to no gene is 11. CDR1 SGHRS and CDR2 YFSETQ are derived from the germline V gene. The library relied on the immunoSEQ multiplex PCR assay. TCRdb provides this immuneACCESS table in a form limited to in-frame rearrangements. Some clones are lacking; in checked studies, under half of them reflect an unresolved V gene, and why the rest are absent is not known. The sample table shows under 40,000 clones, and 90% to 95% are seen once. 0.43% of the sample is in the top ten clones.

Sequences were derived from CD4+ T cells from peripheral blood mononuclear cells, sampled in the third trimester of pregnancy. This chain joins TRBV5-1 to TRBJ2-7, and 8 bases in between align with TRBD1. The receptor's source is a female donor in good health, enrolled as a control in a pregnancy study. The CDR3 here reads CASSLEFRGPTAEQYF. The nucleotide sequence reads TGCGCCAGCAGCTTGGAGTTCAGGGGGCCTACCGCCGAGCAGTACTTC.